This T cell receptor beta chain was recorded in a study of monozygotic twins with cystic fibrosis. Study-wide findings and caveats: Monozygotic CF twin pairs shared significantly more nucleotide-identical clonotypes than unrelated CF individuals did. Low clonality (median roughly 0.0099) suggested a mostly naive repertoire.

The CDR3 has 14 residues. Germline CDR1 is MDHEN and CDR2 is SYDVKM. Trimming shortened V by 3 bases and J by 4 bases, and 12 bases separated the two germline ends. A remark on this clone: Its antigen remains unknown.

The data were produced by immunoSEQ multiplex PCR, yet TCRdb's version contains in-frame clones alone and is incomplete. Of 30,000 to 40,000 clones in the sample, around 66% were seen once. Sequenced: blood. The TCR was taken from a girl between 5 and 17 years old with cystic fibrosis. This chain connects TRBV28 to TRBJ2-5; possible D gene TRBD1, 6 bases. The CDR3 DNA sequence: TGTGCCAGCAGTTTGGGTAGGGGGAGAGAGACCCAGTACTTC. Amino acid sequence: CASSLGRGRETQYF.